The 4 T cell receptor beta chains below were found in one sample sequenced in a study of patients and donors after allogeneic stem cell transplantation. TCRdb reprocessed the RT-PCR reads via MiXCR and lists one record per CDR3 protein. The sample consists of about 26,000 distinct CDR3 sequences, over 7% of them appearing once. Sequenced input: blood, either unsorted or a sorted T cell fraction (not recorded which). The receptors shown here come from a human donor who was either an allogeneic HSCT recipient or a stem cell or donor lymphocyte infusion donor (not recorded which). It is not recorded whose cells these are; they may come from a transplant donor.

This clonotype was observed once. The chain joins TRBV19 to TRBJ2-7, with TRBD2 matching over 7 bases. This CDR3 has 14 amino acids. The germline V gene encodes CDR1 LNHDA and CDR2 SQIVND (reference sequence). J lost 6 bases, V lost 2 bases, and 7 bases had no gene match. The CDR3 bases are TGTGCCAGTAGTATACTCGCGGGAGCGGTCGAGCAGTACTTC. Translated: CASSILAGAVEQYF.

Ten or more counts support this clonotype. The J gene is TRBJ2-5, the V gene TRBV13, with 13 bases that match TRBD2. Looked up from germline, CDR1 is PRHDT and CDR2 is FYEKMQ (reference sequence). Losses at the gene ends were 2 bases for V and 3 bases for J; bases not matched to a gene: 3. The CDR3 consists of 16 residues. CDR3 bases: TGTGCCAGCAGCTTACGGACTAGCGGGAGAGAAGAGACCCAGTACTTC. It codes for CASSLRTSGREETQYF.

There are a few counts of this clonotype. The V and J genes are TRBV7-9 and TRBJ1-4, with unresolved D. The germline gives CDR1 SEHNR, CDR2 FQNEAQ (reference sequence). The CDR3 runs to 13 residues. The V gene lost 6 bases and the J gene lost 0 bases, with 5 bases spanning the gap. This CDR3 is CASRRSTNEKLFF. The CDR3, as DNA: TGTGCCAGCAGAAGGTCAACTAATGAAAAACTGTTTTTT.

This clonotype was observed many times. The V gene is TRBV20-1, the J gene TRBJ2-7; tentatively, D is TRBD1 (6 bases). Trimming cost V 4 bases and J 0 bases, with 10 bases left between them. The length of the CDR3 is 13 residues. CDR1 DFQATT and CDR2 SNEGSKA come from the germline V gene (reference sequence). The CDR3 sequence: CSATDRPSYEQYF. CDR3 nucleotide sequence: TGCAGTGCTACTGACAGGCCCTCCTACGAGCAGTACTTC.